This note documents a single T cell receptor beta chain sequence. This clone appeared once. The specificity of this receptor is unknown. Relative to the germline gene, one junction end is altered; a read error may explain this. CD4+ T cells from unexposed donors were collected before the COVID-19 pandemic (2011-2018). Following 10 days of culture, the EasySep CD4+ T cell isolation kit was used to isolate CD4+ T cells. As cell number allowed, CD4+ T cells from unexposed donors were tested for reactivity to SARS-CoV-2 S and N and to four common cold coronavirus spike pools. Each well received around 1.8 million PBMCs, cultured in IMDM supplemented with approximately 5% human AB serum and roughly 10 IU/ml IL-2. Half of the culture medium was replaced with fresh IL-2-containing medium on days 3 and 7. Triplicate replicate wells were generally used for each peptide culture condition. The leukapheresis product used for the unexposed donors was purchased from a commercial source. Ficoll-Paque PLUS gradient centrifugation was used to isolate PBMCs from leukapheresis product or whole blood. PBMCs were either cryopreserved at -140 degrees C or used fresh in the expansion assay. The QIAamp Micro DNA Kit was used to extract genomic DNA from the CD4+ T cells.

The data are from a study of CD4 T cells in relation to SARS-CoV-2 and coronaviruses (dated by TCRdb to the early 2020s). Regarding the research as a whole: In the ViraFEST assay, PBMCs were cultured with antigen for nine to ten days, after which TCR beta CDR3s were sequenced to identify clonal expansions specific to the antigen. An HIV-1 Nef peptide pool or a culture without peptide was used as the negative reference condition. Shared crossreactive spike epitopes were mapped to their HLA restriction using patient-derived lymphoblastoid cell lines. A different TCR-beta assay, based on Illumina, was used to sequence expansion assays from other donors in the study. Samples from three pre-COVID donors and the naive versus memory experiments were sequenced with the Adaptive Biotechnologies TCR-sequencing kit; other data were Illumina-based. Memory CD4+ T cell crossreactivity between SARS-CoV-2 and common cold coronavirus spike proteins was assessed at the TCR clonotype level in the study.

The germline V gene (reference sequence) specifies SSHAT as CDR1 and FNYEAQ as CDR2. The CDR3, cysteine through phenylalanine, is 12 amino acids long. Only the CDR3 portion is preserved as DNA: 36 bases, with reading frame beginning at the first base. The library was obtained by the immunoSEQ multiplex PCR assay. As for the authors' bioinformatics: Preprocessing removed nonproductive sequences and CDR3s not starting with C, not ending with F or W, or shorter than 7 amino acids. Antigen-specific clonotypes were called with the MANAFEST web app, based on expansion relative to reference and other culture wells. A clone was considered positive if significant expansion relative to the reference culture was observed in 2 of 3 replicate wells at an FDR below 0.05. To be called positive, a clone also had to show significant expansion compared with every other tandem well and an odds ratio greater than 5. Pairwise Levenshtein distance, computed with the stringdist R package after three terminal residues were trimmed from each end, was used as the measure of CDR3 homology. TCRdb obtained this table from immuneACCESS and retained in-frame rearrangements with V and J assigned. These tables miss some clones; where compared with another copy, unresolved V genes account for less than half of the shortfall, and the remainder is unexplained. V and J calls and clone size are those listed in that table; D and trimming were worked out from the DNA. For this sample the table gives 27,000 or so clones, of which approximately 73% were detected only once. Around a fifth of the sample is in the top ten clones.

Study-wide findings and limitations: About 65% of donors had memory CD4+ clonotypes that crossrecognized SARS-CoV-2 and at least one common cold coronavirus spike. Pre-pandemic and post-infection samples were not both contributed by any donor, so tracing of the source of pre-existing responses was limited. Significantly weaker SARS-CoV-2-driven expansion was shown by crossreactive clones than by monoreactive clones, consistent with antigenic imprinting. The study was limited by small numbers of patients and tested TCRs. Crossreactivity analysis centred on spike protein, so crossreactivity against other viral proteins was not assessed.

This TCR derives from a human donor in good health. The sample comprised CD4+ T cells from PBMCs, cultured in vitro. The chain is assembled from TRBV7-7 and TRBJ2-7, and the D gene may be TRBD2, 5 bases matching. For the CDR3, the sequence is CASSFHGVEQYF. The sequenced DNA is TGTGCTAGCAGCTTCCACGGGGTCGAGCAGTACTTC.